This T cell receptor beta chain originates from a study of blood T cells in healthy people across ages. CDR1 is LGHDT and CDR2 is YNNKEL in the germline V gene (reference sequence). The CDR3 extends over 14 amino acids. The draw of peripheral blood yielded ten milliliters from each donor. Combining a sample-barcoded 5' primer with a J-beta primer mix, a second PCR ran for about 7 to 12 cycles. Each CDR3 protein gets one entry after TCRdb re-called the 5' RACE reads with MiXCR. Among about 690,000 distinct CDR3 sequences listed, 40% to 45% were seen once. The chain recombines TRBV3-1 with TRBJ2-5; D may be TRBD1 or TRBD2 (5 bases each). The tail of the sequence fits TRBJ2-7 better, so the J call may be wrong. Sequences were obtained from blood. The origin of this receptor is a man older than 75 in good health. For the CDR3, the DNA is TGTGCCAGCAGCCCCGGGGCTGCTTTTTACGAGCAGTACTTC. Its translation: CASSPGAAFYEQYF.